Reported below is one T cell receptor beta chain. The specificity of this receptor is unknown. There are no base qualities to consult, and no much larger clone falls within one base. Healthy HIV-negative adults with no recently reported acute infections or vaccinations were included as donors. All donors were Caucasian adults living in Nashville, Tennessee, USA. CD4+ T cells were enriched by magnetic negative selection; naive cells were then positively selected on CD45RA, and the negative fraction formed the memory subset. Blood was obtained by leukapheresis, after which PBMCs were separated by Ficoll-Histopaque density gradient centrifugation and cryopreserved in liquid nitrogen vapor phase. Analytical flow cytometry was used to check the purity and quantity of every magnetically sorted T cell population. From each sorted fraction, genomic DNA was isolated and quantified by UV absorbance on a Nanodrop 2000c.

The data were taken from a study of shared clonotypes between healthy human individuals (TCRdb year 2020). With respect to the entire study: A couple of women and three men aged 18 to 49 years were included in the cohort. Per donor, three plates each were used for CD4 naive and CD4 memory, two for CD8 naive, and one for CD8 memory. To estimate repertoire size and how much clonotype sharing occurs between individuals, the study deeply sequenced the blood TCR repertoires of about five healthy adults. Different laboratories and diverse techniques were used to prepare libraries and sequence TCR repertoires, to increase sequencing depth and limit assay-specific biases. Leukapheresis yielded between about 0.8 and 9.5 billion PBMCs per donor.

Using the deep immunoSEQ assay, TCR CDR3 regions were amplified from genomic DNA by multiplex PCR. Genomic DNA extracted from each cell subset was distributed evenly over all wells of several immunoSEQ 96-well plates, and each plate served as one replicate. For sorted subsets, each replicate PCR was loaded with 200 ng genomic DNA, equivalent to 25,000 to 30,000 T cell genomes. The purified libraries were quantified using a Qubit 3.0 fluorometer, sized with a Bioanalyzer 2100, and then quantified again using the KAPA Library Quantification kit. Each immunoSEQ 96-well plate was sequenced on its own single-read 150-cycle Illumina NextSeq 550 flow cell. Processing in the source paper ran as follows. Because only junctional sequences without quality scores were contained in the immunoSEQ output, filtering matching that applied to full-length reads could not be performed. To assign V/J genes and CDR3, sequences were annotated using PyIR, a Python wrapper for IgBLAST v1.9, with IMGT germline references. Reads were filtered out if the reads had weak V/J assignments (E-value above 1e-6), no CDR3, stop codons, out-of-frame junctions, or ambiguous translated residues. V3J clonotypes were defined as sequences sharing the same inferred V gene, J gene, and CDR3 amino acid sequence. Percentage overlap between repertoires was calculated by dividing the number of shared unique clonotypes by the size of the smaller repertoire. Repertoire richness was assessed with RTK rarefaction, the Chao1 estimator, and Recon v2.1 estimates of unobserved clonotypes. OLGA was used to compute generation probabilities for all TCRbeta clonotypes that the gDNA method yielded from a handful of donors. TCRdb retrieved this table from immuneACCESS and kept in-frame rearrangements only. Not all clones are present; in checked studies, unresolved V genes account for under half, and no reason is known for the remainder. V and J calls and clone size come straight from that table; D and trimming were deduced from the DNA. The sample table contains 2 million to 2.5 million clones; only one count was recorded for 95% of them. The ten biggest clones cover around 0.13% of the sample.

General study outcomes and caveats: Incomplete sequencing was indicated by rarefaction of sorted-subset datasets, despite the large sequencing depth. Based on pairwise subsampling, the degree of clonotype sharing among donors was expected to be affected by sequencing depth. Sampling was restricted to blood, and TCR repertoires in tissues likely differ from the TCR repertoires found in blood. Naive subsets generally had larger estimated clonotype richness than memory subsets. Sharing across a handful of donors was observed for about 5% of naive CD4, over 3% of naive CD8, over 2% of memory CD4, and roughly 0.4% of memory CD8 clonotypes. The genetic and exposure-history diversity represented was limited by the small number of donors. Compared with non-shared clonotypes, clonotypes shared by all four sorted-subset donors had higher generation probabilities.

Based on the germline V gene (reference sequence), the CDR1 and CDR2 sequences are MNHEY and SMNVEV. There are 17 amino acids in the CDR3, from cysteine to phenylalanine inclusive. Only CDR3 DNA is held: 51 bases, read in frame from base 1. Relative to germline, V is 5 bases shorter and J is 4 bases shorter, with 21 bases between their ends. This receptor was obtained from a man aged 18 to 35 in good health. The rearrangement combines TRBV27 with TRBJ1-5; the D gene is not confidently resolved. Sequencing input: naive CD4+ T cells sorted from blood. The sample's cell subset or site label, decoded: CD45RA+ positively selected. The DNA sequence is given as TGTGCCAGCAGTCGATCGACCCTCTACAACTTAAATCAGCCCCAGCATTTT. The translation is CASSRSTLYNLNQPQHF.